These T cell receptor beta chains were read from a single sample in a study of blood T cell repertoires in COVID-19. Libraries were prepared by immunoSEQ multiplex PCR; TCRdb keeps only in-frame clonotypes and omits some of them. Of over 120,000 clones in the sample, 76% were seen once. Sequences were obtained from peripheral blood. These receptor sequences come from a woman older than 75 with active or convalescent COVID-19. Each CDR3 is given with its conserved first and last residue. Each record gives: clone size, V gene, J gene, D gene, CDR3 protein, CDR3 DNA. A D gene is named only where the DNA matches it firmly. Clone size appears in some rows only: once, few, many, or a class for an expanded clone.

clone size: few
V gene: TRBV2
J gene: TRBJ2-3
D gene: NA
CDR3 protein: CASSDWGSGTDTQYF
CDR3 DNA: TGTGCCAGCAGTGACTGGGGCAGTGGCACAGATACGCAGTATTTT

clone size: once
V gene: TRBV7-8
J gene: TRBJ1-6
D gene: TRBD1
CDR3 protein: CASSLAGGDSPLHF
CDR3 DNA: TGTGCCAGCAGCTTAGCAGGGGGCGACTCACCCCTCCACTTT

clone size: NA
V gene: TRBV7-3
J gene: TRBJ1-2
D gene: NA
CDR3 protein: CASSENPGGNDGYTF
CDR3 DNA: TGTGCCAGCAGCGAGAACCCCGGGGGTAACGATGGCTACACCTTC

clone size: few
V gene: TRBV12-5
J gene: TRBJ2-3
D gene: NA
CDR3 protein: CASGLVRRGATITDTQYF
CDR3 DNA: TGTGCTAGTGGTTTGGTGCGTCGGGGGGCAACGATCACAGATACGCAGTATTTT

clone size: NA
V gene: TRBV4-1
J gene: TRBJ1-2
D gene: TRBD1
CDR3 protein: CASSRPTGGDRGYTF
CDR3 DNA: TGCGCCAGCAGCCGACCGACAGGGGGAGACCGGGGCTACACCTTC

clone size: NA
V gene: TRBV19
J gene: TRBJ1-5
D gene: TRBD1
CDR3 protein: CASSTQTGEQPQHF
CDR3 DNA: TGTGCCAGTAGTACCCAGACAGGGGAGCAGCCCCAGCATTTT

clone size: NA
V gene: TRBV25-1
J gene: TRBJ2-5
D gene: NA
CDR3 protein: CASSEDRSTGLGETQYF
CDR3 DNA: TGTGCCAGCAGTGAAGACAGATCAACCGGCTTGGGGGAGACCCAGTACTTC

clone size: few
V gene: TRBV2
J gene: TRBJ2-5
D gene: TRBD1
CDR3 protein: CASRTGSWTQYF
CDR3 DNA: TGTGCCAGCAGGACAGGGTCTTGGACCCAGTACTTC

clone size: once
V gene: TRBV28
J gene: TRBJ2-5
D gene: NA
CDR3 protein: CASSSETQYF
CDR3 DNA: TGTGCCAGCAGTTCGGAGACCCAGTACTTC

clone size: NA
V gene: TRBV7-2
J gene: TRBJ2-6
D gene: NA
CDR3 protein: CASSLAWRTGANVLTF
CDR3 DNA: TGTGCCAGCAGCTTAGCTTGGAGGACTGGGGCCAACGTCCTGACTTTC

clone size: NA
V gene: TRBV2
J gene: TRBJ1-5
D gene: NA
CDR3 protein: CASQRRGDQPQHF
CDR3 DNA: TGTGCCAGCCAACGGAGGGGCGATCAGCCCCAGCATTTT

clone size: NA
V gene: TRBV4-1
J gene: TRBJ2-1
D gene: TRBD1
CDR3 protein: CASSQDMTGGYNEQFF
CDR3 DNA: TGCGCCAGCAGCCAAGATATGACAGGGGGCTACAATGAGCAGTTCTTC

clone size: few
V gene: TRBV30
J gene: TRBJ1-3
D gene: TRBD1
CDR3 protein: CAWRQDRGVRNTIYF
CDR3 DNA: TGTGCCTGGAGGCAGGACAGGGGAGTAAGAAACACCATATATTTT

clone size: NA
V gene: TRBV5-1
J gene: TRBJ1-1
D gene: NA
CDR3 protein: CASSLDGTMNTEAFF
CDR3 DNA: TGCGCCAGCAGCTTGGATGGAACTATGAACACTGAAGCTTTCTTT

clone size: NA
V gene: TRBV19
J gene: TRBJ2-2
D gene: NA
CDR3 protein: CASKRSRGSNTGELFF
CDR3 DNA: TGTGCCAGTAAGCGGTCCAGGGGATCGAACACCGGGGAGCTGTTTTTT

clone size: NA
V gene: TRBV3-1/TRBV3-2
J gene: TRBJ1-1
D gene: NA
CDR3 protein: CASSQRDTINTEAFF
CDR3 DNA: TGTGCCAGCAGCCAAAGGGACACGATAAACACTGAAGCTTTCTTT

clone size: NA
V gene: TRBV5-3
J gene: TRBJ1-2
D gene: NA
CDR3 protein: CARLYSYTF
CDR3 DNA: TGTGCCAGATTATATAGCTACACCTTC

clone size: few
V gene: TRBV5-5
J gene: TRBJ1-5
D gene: TRBD1
CDR3 protein: CASSLRGQINQPQHF
CDR3 DNA: TGTGCCAGCAGCCTGCGGGGACAGATCAATCAGCCCCAGCATTTT

clone size: NA
V gene: TRBV4-1
J gene: TRBJ2-3
D gene: TRBD2
CDR3 protein: CASSQASGGGSTDTQYF
CDR3 DNA: TGCGCCAGCAGCCAAGCCTCTGGCGGGGGTAGCACAGATACGCAGTATTTT

clone size: NA
V gene: TRBV6-4
J gene: TRBJ1-5
D gene: NA
CDR3 protein: CASTRGSNQPQHF
CDR3 DNA: TGTGCCAGCACCAGGGGTAGCAATCAGCCCCAGCATTTT

clone size: NA
V gene: TRBV7-9
J gene: TRBJ1-1
D gene: NA
CDR3 protein: CASSFGPGSTEAFF
CDR3 DNA: TGTGCCAGCAGCTTTGGTCCGGGGAGCACTGAAGCTTTCTTT

clone size: NA
V gene: TRBV6-5
J gene: TRBJ1-2
D gene: TRBD1
CDR3 protein: CASSYSGTAKTGGYTF
CDR3 DNA: TGTGCCAGCAGTTACTCGGGGACAGCTAAAACGGGGGGCTACACCTTC

clone size: few
V gene: TRBV3-1/TRBV3-2
J gene: TRBJ1-5
D gene: TRBD1
CDR3 protein: CASSQGGGQGNQPQHF
CDR3 DNA: TGTGCCAGCAGCCAAGGAGGGGGACAGGGCAACCAGCCCCAGCATTTT

clone size: NA
V gene: TRBV19
J gene: TRBJ2-3
D gene: NA
CDR3 protein: CASSPKKGRTDTQYF
CDR3 DNA: TGTGCCAGTAGTCCCAAAAAGGGGCGCACAGATACGCAGTATTTT

clone size: many
V gene: TRBV10-3
J gene: TRBJ1-5
D gene: TRBD1
CDR3 protein: CAISDRDRPYQPQHF
CDR3 DNA: TGTGCCATCAGTGACAGGGACAGACCGTATCAGCCCCAGCATTTT

clone size: NA
V gene: TRBV30
J gene: TRBJ1-1
D gene: NA
CDR3 protein: CAWSVAHTEAFF
CDR3 DNA: TGTGCCTGGAGTGTAGCCCACACTGAAGCTTTCTTT

clone size: NA
V gene: TRBV4-3
J gene: TRBJ2-7
D gene: TRBD1
CDR3 protein: CASSQDFDRGKYEQYF
CDR3 DNA: TGCGCCAGCAGCCAAGATTTCGACAGGGGTAAATACGAGCAGTACTTC

clone size: NA
V gene: TRBV5-4
J gene: TRBJ1-5
D gene: NA
CDR3 protein: CASSLPPGSNQPQHF
CDR3 DNA: TGTGCCAGCAGCTTGCCCCCCGGGAGCAATCAGCCCCAGCATTTT

clone size: NA
V gene: TRBV7-8
J gene: TRBJ1-6
D gene: NA
CDR3 protein: CASSLVRDSYNSPLHF
CDR3 DNA: TGTGCCAGCAGCTTAGTCAGAGACAGCTATAATTCACCCCTCCACTTT

clone size: once
V gene: TRBV6-1
J gene: TRBJ2-7
D gene: TRBD1
CDR3 protein: CASSEGGTGSYEQYF
CDR3 DNA: TGTGCCAGCAGTGAAGGCGGGACAGGGAGCTACGAGCAGTACTTC

clone size: once
V gene: TRBV28
J gene: TRBJ1-1
D gene: TRBD1
CDR3 protein: CASIGGQMNTEAFF
CDR3 DNA: TGTGCCAGCATCGGGGGACAGATGAACACTGAAGCTTTCTTT

clone size: many
V gene: TRBV28
J gene: TRBJ1-5
D gene: TRBD1
CDR3 protein: CASLAPDRVNQPQHF
CDR3 DNA: TGTGCCAGCCTAGCCCCCGACAGGGTCAATCAGCCCCAGCATTTT

clone size: NA
V gene: TRBV6-1
J gene: TRBJ1-6
D gene: NA
CDR3 protein: CASSELRVRGSPLHF
CDR3 DNA: TGTGCCAGCAGTGAACTCAGGGTTAGGGGATCACCCCTCCACTTT

clone size: NA
V gene: TRBV28
J gene: TRBJ2-7
D gene: NA
CDR3 protein: CASSLTQGTYEQYF
CDR3 DNA: TGTGCCAGCAGTTTAACCCAGGGGACCTACGAGCAGTACTTC

clone size: NA
V gene: TRBV13
J gene: TRBJ2-5
D gene: NA
CDR3 protein: CASSLRRGLGETQYF
CDR3 DNA: TGTGCCAGCAGCTTACGGAGAGGGTTGGGGGAGACCCAGTACTTC

clone size: NA
V gene: TRBV19
J gene: TRBJ2-3
D gene: TRBD2
CDR3 protein: CASKGPQRDTDTQYF
CDR3 DNA: TGTGCCAGTAAGGGACCACAGCGGGACACAGATACGCAGTATTTT

clone size: NA
V gene: TRBV18
J gene: TRBJ2-1
D gene: NA
CDR3 protein: CASSPLGSMNEQFF
CDR3 DNA: TGTGCCAGCTCACCACTGGGCAGCATGAATGAGCAGTTCTTC

clone size: few
V gene: TRBV10-3
J gene: TRBJ2-2
D gene: NA
CDR3 protein: CAISELSRELFF
CDR3 DNA: TGTGCCATCAGTGAGTTGTCTAGGGAGCTGTTTTTT

clone size: once
V gene: TRBV9
J gene: TRBJ1-1
D gene: NA
CDR3 protein: CASSVSGRGNTEAFF
CDR3 DNA: TGTGCCAGCAGCGTGAGCGGGCGGGGGAACACTGAAGCTTTCTTT

clone size: NA
V gene: TRBV3-1/TRBV3-2
J gene: TRBJ1-2
D gene: NA
CDR3 protein: CASSQVSYRTVDYGYTF
CDR3 DNA: TGTGCCAGCAGCCAAGTTTCGTACCGGACAGTCGACTATGGCTACACCTTC

clone size: few
V gene: TRBV7-2
J gene: TRBJ1-1
D gene: NA
CDR3 protein: CASSPLGGSSTEAFF
CDR3 DNA: TGTGCCAGCAGCCCCCTCGGGGGGTCTAGCACTGAAGCTTTCTTT

clone size: NA
V gene: TRBV4-1
J gene: TRBJ2-7
D gene: TRBD1
CDR3 protein: CASSQLSDRETYEQYF
CDR3 DNA: TGCGCCAGCAGCCAACTCAGTGACAGGGAAACCTACGAGCAGTACTTC